These 30 T cell receptor beta chains originate from one sample sequenced in a study of radiation and T cells in renal cell carcinoma. Libraries were prepared by immunoSEQ multiplex PCR; TCRdb keeps only in-frame clonotypes and omits some of them. The repertoire consists of roughly 120,000 clones, with 81% occurring once and the leading ten covering around 1.8%. Time point: blood 2 weeks post-SBRT. The sample's treatment: 15 Gy SBRT to primary tumor, nephrectomy 4 weeks later. The sample was blood, taken from a patient whose treatment included radiotherapy and nephrectomy. The receptors come from a woman aged 55-70 years with renal cell carcinoma.

V and J are TRBV28 and TRBJ1-5, with 9 positions matching TRBD1. The CDR3 has 15 amino acids. V shed 6 bases, J shed 7 bases, and the junction held 10 bases outside the gene matches. In germline, CDR1 is MDHEN, CDR2 SYDVKM. CDR3 nucleotides: TGTGCCAGCAGCCCCCGGGGGACAGGGAACCAGCCCCAGCATTTT. This translates into CASSPRGTGNQPQHF.

This CDR3 is CASSQEPEKLFF. In DNA, the CDR3 is TGCGCCAGCAGCCAAGAACCTGAAAAACTGTTTTTT. The gene calls are TRBV4-1 and TRBJ1-4; D gene uncertain. This CDR3 region has 12 residues. Germline CDR1 MGHRA, CDR2 YSYEKL. V was pared by 0 bases and J by 7 bases, with 3 bases between.

The chain combines TRBV9 with TRBJ2-7; 11 bases match TRBD2. Trimming took 3 bases from V and 0 from J; bases not matched to a gene: 11. Germline CDR1 and CDR2: SGDLS and YYNGEE. The CDR3 consists of 18 residues. CDR3 residues: CASSDLAGGSLNSYEQYF. The CDR3 DNA reads as TGTGCCAGCAGCGATCTAGCGGGAGGATCCTTAAACTCCTACGAGCAGTACTTC. Full variable domain (remainder filled in from reference TRBV9 and TRBJ2-7): DSGVTQTPKHLITATGQRVTLRCSPRSGDLSVYWYQQSLDQGLQFLIQYYNGEERAKGNILERFSAQQFPDLHSELNLSSLELGDSALYFCASSDLAGGSLNSYEQYFGPGTRLTVT.

The chain carries TRBV6-1 and TRBJ2-3, with 13 bases lining up with TRBD2. J lost 3 bases, V lost 9 bases, and 3 bases had no gene match. The CDR3 has 14 amino acids. Germline V gene data show CDR1 as MNHNS and CDR2 as SASEGT. The CDR3 is CASLTSGGTDTQYF. Here the CDR3 DNA reads TGTGCCAGTTTGACTAGCGGGGGGACAGATACGCAGTATTTT.

V usage is TRBV5-1 and J usage is TRBJ2-4; a possible D gene is TRBD1 (6 bases). With 5 bases removed from V and 3 bases from J, the gap between germline ends came to 15 bases. Per the germline V gene, CDR1 is SGHRS and CDR2 is YFSETQ. The CDR3 sequence is 15 residues long. The CDR3 DNA reads TGCGCCAGCAGTCAGGGGTTCGAGATCAAAAACATTCAGTACTTC. Its translation: CASSQGFEIKNIQYF.

V is TRBV25-1 and J is TRBJ2-3; D perhaps matches TRBD2 (5 bases). Germline V gene lookup returns CDR1 MGHDK and CDR2 SYGVNS. V shed 3 bases and J shed 2 bases, with 9 bases lying between them. The CDR3 is made up of 14 amino acids. The CDR3, as DNA: TGTGCCAGCAGTGACACGGGGTACACAGATACGCAGTATTTT. Amino acids: CASSDTGYTDTQYF.

The rearrangement uses TRBV19 and TRBJ2-2, with TRBD2 matching 12 bases. This CDR3 comprises 16 residues. J was trimmed by 4 bases and V by 5 bases; bases with no gene match: 5. CDR1 is LNHDA and CDR2 is SQIVND in the germline V gene (reference sequence). CDR3 protein: CASSLGLAGLTGELFF. The DNA for the CDR3 is TGTGCCAGTAGTCTGGGACTAGCGGGTCTCACCGGGGAGCTGTTTTTT.

This chain links TRBV5-4 with TRBJ2-3; TRBD2 might be the D (6 bases). Looked up from germline, CDR1 is SGHNT and CDR2 is YYREEE (reference sequence). This CDR3 has 14 amino acids. Trimming removed 5 bases from V and 5 bases from J, with 15 bases in between. The CDR3: CASSYQGAGDTQYF. CDR3 bases: TGTGCCAGCAGTTATCAGGGAGCGGGAGATACGCAGTATTTT.

This sequence joins TRBV5-4 and TRBJ2-5; TRBD2 matches 11 bases. From germline, CDR1 is SGHNT and CDR2 YYREEE (reference sequence). The CDR3 contains 16 residues. V lost 4 bases, J lost 2 bases, and 7 bases stayed unmatched. CDR3 coding DNA: TGTGCCAGCAGCCCCAGGACTAGCGGGCTTCAAGAGACCCAGTACTTC. This encodes CASSPRTSGLQETQYF.

This clone has only one observation. The CDR3 loop reads CASRRAGGGYTF. The CDR3 DNA follows: TGTGCCAGCAGAAGGGCGGGGGGCGGCTACACCTTC. The rearrangement joins TRBV6-1 to TRBJ1-2; a possible D gene is TRBD1 (6 bases). This CDR3 has 12 residues. Germline V gives CDR1 MNHNS, CDR2 SASEGT. V shed 6 bases and J shed 8 bases, with 13 bases lying between them.

The rearrangement uses TRBV5-6 and TRBJ2-5; 7 nucleotides align to TRBD1. Germline V gene sequence: CDR1 SGHDT, CDR2 YYEEEE. Trimming removed 4 bases from V and 5 bases from J; junction bases left unmatched: 8. This CDR3 spans 14 amino acids. CDR3 loop: CASSRDRNSETQYF. The CDR3 bases are TGTGCCAGCAGCCGGGACAGAAACTCGGAGACCCAGTACTTC. Supplemented by reference TRBV5-6 and TRBJ2-5, the full variable domain reads DAGVTQSPTHLIKTRGQQVTLRCSPKSGHDTVSWYQQALGQGPQFIFQYYEEEERQRGNFPDRFSGHQFPNYSSELNVNALLLGDSALYLCASSRDRNSETQYFGPGTRLLVL.

The gene calls are TRBV19 and TRBJ2-1; D not certain. This CDR3 has 16 amino acids. The germline V and J ends were trimmed by 1 base and 0 bases, with 10 bases remaining between them. Germline lookup yields CDR1 LNHDA and CDR2 SQIVND (reference sequence). The CDR3: CASSIARRSSYNEQFF. CDR3 nucleotides: TGTGCCAGTAGTATAGCCCGCCGGAGCTCCTACAATGAGCAGTTCTTC.

The chain carries TRBV5-4 and TRBJ2-3, with TRBD2 matching 10 bases. This CDR3 has 14 amino acids. Trimming at V came to 5 bases and at J to 6 bases, leaving 6 bases not matched to a gene. Germline V gene sequence: CDR1 SGHNT, CDR2 YYREEE (reference sequence). This chain's CDR3 is CASRGGLASDTQYF. The CDR3 DNA follows: TGTGCCAGCAGAGGGGGACTAGCGTCGGATACGCAGTATTTT.

This chain connects TRBV5-1 to TRBJ1-1; 7 nucleotides match TRBD1. After removal of 1 base from V and 1 base from J, the junction contained 4 bases not matched to a gene. The CDR3 loop spans 15 amino acids. Germline CDR1 reads SGHRS; CDR2 reads YFSETQ. This CDR3 is CASSLISGGNTEAFF. DNA of the CDR3: TGCGCCAGCAGCTTGATATCAGGGGGGAACACTGAAGCTTTCTTT.

On this clone: Other DNA sequences within the sample encode an identical CDR3. The chain combines TRBV5-6 with TRBJ2-7; D ambiguous. Germline assignment: CDR1 SGHDT and CDR2 YYEEEE. Trimming cost V 2 bases and J 1 base, with 1 base left between them. The CDR3 extends over 11 amino acids. The CDR3 loop is CASSFSYEQYF. In DNA form, the CDR3 reads TGTGCCAGCAGCTTTTCCTACGAGCAGTACTTC.

V usage is TRBV7-2 and J usage is TRBJ2-5; no definite D call. Germline V lookup: CDR1 SGHTA, CDR2 FQGNSA. The V end was cut by 2 bases, the J end by 4 bases, with 11 bases between. CDR3 length: 14 residues. The CDR3 bases are TGTGCCAGCAGCTTACCCCTCACCCCAGAGACCCAGTACTTC. It codes for CASSLPLTPETQYF.

V and J are TRBV5-1 and TRBJ2-3; 8 bases fit TRBD2. Unmatched junction bases numbered 3, after V lost 4 bases and J lost 5 bases. Germline V gives CDR1 SGHRS, CDR2 YFSETQ. The length of the CDR3 is 13 residues. CDR3 DNA: TGCGCCAGCAGCCGGGAGGGGTTAGATACGCAGTATTTT. Protein sequence: CASSREGLDTQYF.

This clone turned up a few times. V and J are TRBV30 and TRBJ1-2, with TRBD1 identical over 7 bases. Looked up from germline, CDR1 is GTSNPN and CDR2 is SVGIG (reference sequence). The CDR3 spans 13 residues. Trimming took 8 bases from V and 2 from J; bases not matched to a gene: 8. Here the CDR3 reads CANSGGLNYGYTF. Here the CDR3 DNA reads TGTGCCAACTCAGGGGGTTTAAACTATGGCTACACCTTC.

This chain joins TRBV5-1 and TRBJ2-5; TRBD1 might be the D (6 bases). The CDR3 has 15 residues. V was trimmed by 5 bases and J by 5 bases, leaving 19 bases between them. Per germline, CDR1 SGHRS and CDR2 YFSETQ. CDR3 amino acids: CASSNAQGIRETQYF. The DNA for the CDR3 is TGCGCCAGCAGTAACGCGCAGGGGATAAGGGAGACCCAGTACTTC.

V usage is TRBV6-6 and J usage is TRBJ2-7, with 12 bases aligning to TRBD2. The CDR3 totals 13 residues. Trimming took 6 bases from V and 3 from J; bases not matched to a gene: 0. In germline, CDR1 is MNHNY, CDR2 SVGAGI (reference sequence). CDR3 sequence (DNA): TGTGCCAGCAGGACTAGCGGGAGCTACGAGCAGTACTTC. As protein: CASRTSGSYEQYF.

The J gene is TRBJ1-5, the V gene TRBV18; 8 bases align to TRBD1. V trimming: 3 bases; J trimming: 6 bases; junction bases outside the gene matches: 7. Germline-derived CDR1 and CDR2 are KGHSH and LQKENI. The CDR3 is 15 residues long. CDR3 region: CASSPSDRVGQPQHF. CDR3 sequence (DNA): TGTGCCAGCTCACCCTCGGACAGGGTCGGTCAGCCCCAGCATTTT.

This chain joins TRBV4-2 and TRBJ1-5; no firm D call. The CDR3 is 15 amino acids. The V gene's germline CDR1 is LGHNA and CDR2 YNFKEQ. Trimming removed 1 base from V and 8 bases from J, with 15 bases in between. CDR3 nucleotides: TGTGCCAGCAGCCAAGGGACTCCGCCCTTCGAGCCCCAGCATTTT. Its protein is CASSQGTPPFEPQHF.

This clone occurred once. The rearrangement joins TRBV7-3 to TRBJ2-3; weak D call: TRBD2 (7 bases). The CDR3 loop spans 15 amino acids. With 5 bases removed from V and 5 bases from J, the gap between germline ends came to 17 bases. Germline-derived CDR1 and CDR2 are SGHTA and FQGTGA. The CDR3 loop reads CASSGQRGAVDTQYF. The CDR3 region has the DNA TGTGCCAGCAGCGGCCAACGGGGGGCGGTAGATACGCAGTATTTT.

The gene calls are TRBV30 and TRBJ1-1, with 12 bases fitting TRBD1. Germline CDR1 reads GTSNPN; CDR2 reads SVGIG (reference sequence). V gave up 1 base and J gave up 8 bases; unmatched junction bases: 5. This CDR3 is built from 14 residues. CDR3 in amino acids: CAWSEGQGAREAFF. The CDR3 coding sequence is TGTGCCTGGAGTGAGGGACAGGGGGCTCGAGAAGCTTTCTTT.

The V gene is TRBV28, the J gene TRBJ1-5, with D possibly being TRBD1 (5 bases). The CDR3 loop spans 15 amino acids. V was shortened by 6 bases and J by 5 bases, with 17 bases between the two germline ends. Germline lookup yields CDR1 MDHEN and CDR2 SYDVKM. As DNA, the CDR3 is TGTGCCAGCAGATCTTTGGGGGGTACGTATCAGCCCCAGCATTTT. Translation: CASRSLGGTYQPQHF.

The chain employs TRBV19 and TRBJ1-1; a weak D match, TRBD1 (5 bases). Trimming shortened V by 5 bases and J by 1 base, and 11 bases separated the two germline ends. CDR1 is LNHDA and CDR2 is SQIVND in the germline V gene (reference sequence). This CDR3 is 14 amino acids long. CDR3 nucleotide sequence: TGTGCCAGTAGTTCATGGACATCGAACACTGAAGCTTTCTTT. It codes for CASSSWTSNTEAFF.

This clone was seen just once. CDR3 sequence reads: CASSVGLAGTYEQYF. CDR3 DNA sequence: TGTGCCAGCAGCGTAGGACTAGCGGGAACCTACGAGCAGTACTTC. The chain is built from TRBV9 and TRBJ2-7; 11 bases match TRBD2. The CDR3 is 15 amino acids. Germline CDR1 SGDLS, CDR2 YYNGEE. After removal of 0 bases from V and 2 bases from J, the junction contained 1 base not matched to a gene.

DNA for the CDR3: TGCGCCAGCAGCCAACCCATCGCGACAGGATTTAATGAAAAACTGTTTTTT. It encodes CASSQPIATGFNEKLFF. This chain joins TRBV4-1 and TRBJ1-4; TRBD1 might be the D (6 bases). The CDR3 contains 17 residues. V gave up 2 bases and J gave up 4 bases, with 17 bases separating them. CDR1 and CDR2 from the germline V gene are MGHRA and YSYEKL.

The chain recombines TRBV11-1 with TRBJ2-2, with TRBD1 matching over 7 bases. CDR1 is SGHAT and CDR2 is FQDESV in the germline V gene (reference sequence). V lost 1 base, J lost 0 bases, and 2 bases stayed unmatched. CDR3 length: 16 amino acids. The CDR3 sequence is CASSLEQGANTGELFF. The CDR3 DNA follows: TGTGCCAGCAGCTTAGAGCAGGGGGCGAACACCGGGGAGCTGTTTTTT.

The CDR3 reads CASSLGQTNTEAFF. In DNA, the CDR3 is TGCGCCAGCAGCTTGGGTCAGACGAACACTGAAGCTTTCTTT. The chain combines TRBV5-1 with TRBJ1-1, with D unclear. The V end was cut by 0 bases, the J end by 1 base, with 7 bases between. CDR3 length: 14 residues. Per the germline V gene, CDR1 is SGHRS and CDR2 is YFSETQ.